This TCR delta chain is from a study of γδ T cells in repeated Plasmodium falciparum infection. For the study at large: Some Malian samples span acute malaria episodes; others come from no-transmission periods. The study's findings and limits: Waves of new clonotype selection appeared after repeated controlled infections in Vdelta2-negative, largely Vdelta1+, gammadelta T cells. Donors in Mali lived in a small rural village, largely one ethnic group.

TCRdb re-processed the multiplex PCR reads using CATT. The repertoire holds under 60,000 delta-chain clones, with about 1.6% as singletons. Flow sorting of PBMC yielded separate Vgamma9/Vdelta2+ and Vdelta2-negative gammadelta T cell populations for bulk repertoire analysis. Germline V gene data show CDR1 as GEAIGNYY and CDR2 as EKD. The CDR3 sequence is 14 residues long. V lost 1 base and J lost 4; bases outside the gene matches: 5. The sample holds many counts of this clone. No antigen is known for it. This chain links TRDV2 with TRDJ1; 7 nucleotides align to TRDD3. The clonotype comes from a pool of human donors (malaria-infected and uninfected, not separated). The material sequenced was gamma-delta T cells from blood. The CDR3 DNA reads TGTGCCTGTGACACGGTACTGGGGAACGATAAACTCATCTTT. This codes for CACDTVLGNDKLIF.